These 8 T cell receptor beta chains share one sample of origin, sequenced in a study of beta chain features in type 1 diabetes. Expressed TCRB transcripts were sequenced because the entire RNA isolate underwent reverse transcription. Data came from immunoSEQ multiplex PCR; TCRdb stores just in-frame clones and leaves some out. The repertoire holds hundreds of thousands of clones, with around 15% as singletons. For these receptors, no antigen is known. Regarding the study as a whole: Type 1 diabetes patients showed a moderate but significant shortening of TCRB CDR3s in all four CD4+ subsets.

Sequenced material: naive CD4+ T cells from blood. These receptors were collected from a man aged 18 to 35 with type 1 diabetes.

This clone was detected only a few times. The rearrangement uses TRBV5-6 and TRBJ2-1, with TRBD1 as a possible D gene (6 bases). Germline assignment: CDR1 SGHDT and CDR2 YYEEEE. This CDR3 is built from 17 residues. Trimming left V 4 bases short and J 4 bases short, with 21 bases between. The CDR3 DNA is TGTGCCAGCAGCACCGGTACAGGGCCCTATTGGTACAATGAGCAGTTCTTC. Translation gives CASSTGTGPYWYNEQFF.

The gene calls are TRBV4-2 and TRBJ1-1; 9 nucleotides agree with TRBD1. CDR1 LGHNA and CDR2 YNFKEQ come from the germline V gene. The CDR3 is 15 residues long. The V segment lost 0 bases and the J segment 3 bases; nucleotides outside the gene matches: 2. CDR3 sequence: CASSQDWTGDTEAFF. For the CDR3, the DNA is TGTGCCAGCAGCCAAGATTGGACAGGGGACACTGAAGCTTTCTTT.

This clone was seen a few times. CDR3 sequence reads: CSVGAKGQPQHF. The DNA of the CDR3 is TGCAGCGTTGGAGCGAAAGGCCAGCCCCAGCATTTT. This chain joins TRBV29-1 and TRBJ1-5, with D unclear. This CDR3 contains 12 residues. Trimming left V 4 bases short and J 7 bases short, with 11 bases between. In germline, CDR1 is SQVTM, CDR2 ANQGSEA.

This clone was picked up a small number of times. The genes are TRBV30 and TRBJ2-7; a possible D gene is TRBD1 (7 bases). The CDR3 has 14 amino acids. Trimming pared 3 bases from V and 3 bases from J, leaving 15 bases between. CDR1 and CDR2 (germline): GTSNPN, SVGIG (reference sequence). CDR3 residues: CAWSQGGRGYEQYF. CDR3 DNA sequence: TGTGCCTGGAGCCAGGGGGGCCGAGGCTACGAGCAGTACTTC.

This clone was seen more than once but under ten times. This chain joins TRBV6-1 and TRBJ1-1; no reliable D call. Germline V gene lookup returns CDR1 MNHNS and CDR2 SASEGT. There are 14 residues in the CDR3. V gave up 5 bases and J gave up 4 bases, with 14 bases separating them. The CDR3 bases are TGTGCCAGCAGTTCGGACCCCCGGGGCACTGAAGCTTTCTTT. Its protein is CASSSDPRGTEAFF.

This chain uses TRBV27 with TRBJ2-2; D is undetermined. V lost 3 bases and J 6 bases, leaving 14 bases between the germline ends. Germline CDR1 and CDR2: MNHEY and SMNVEV (reference sequence). CDR3 size: 15 residues. In nucleotides, the CDR3 is TGTGCCAGCAGTTTTTCCGGCCCCGAGGCCGGGGAGCTGTTTTTT. It yields the protein CASSFSGPEAGELFF.

V and J are TRBV6-6 and TRBJ2-7; either TRBD1 or TRBD2 may fit D (5 bases each). V dropped 6 bases and J dropped 2 bases, with 11 bases sitting between them. Germline CDR1 MNHNY, CDR2 SVGAGI (reference sequence). This CDR3 spans 13 amino acids. CDR3 amino acids: CASRGRPPYEQYF. The CDR3 DNA reads as TGTGCCAGCAGGGGACGTCCCCCCTACGAGCAGTACTTC.

This clone occurred a few times. The chain recombines TRBV19 with TRBJ2-6; 7 bases map to TRBD1. The ends lost 0 bases at V and 0 bases at J; junction bases unmatched: 5. There are 18 residues in the CDR3. Germline CDR1 and CDR2: LNHDA and SQIVND (reference sequence). This chain's CDR3 is CASSIDVGGHSGANVLTF. DNA of the CDR3: TGTGCCAGTAGTATAGATGTAGGGGGCCACTCTGGGGCCAACGTCCTGACTTTC.